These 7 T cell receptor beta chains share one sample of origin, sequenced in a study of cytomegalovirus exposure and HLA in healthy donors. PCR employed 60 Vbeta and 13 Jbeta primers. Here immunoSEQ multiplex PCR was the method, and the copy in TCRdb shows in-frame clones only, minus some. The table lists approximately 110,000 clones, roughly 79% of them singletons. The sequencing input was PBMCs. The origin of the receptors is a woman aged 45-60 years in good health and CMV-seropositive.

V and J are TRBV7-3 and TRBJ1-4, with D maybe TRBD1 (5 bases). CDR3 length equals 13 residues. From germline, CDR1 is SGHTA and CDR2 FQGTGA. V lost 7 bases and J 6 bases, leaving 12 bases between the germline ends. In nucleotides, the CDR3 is TGTGCCAGCAAGTTCAGGGCGCATGAAAAACTGTTTTTT. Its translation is CASKFRAHEKLFF.

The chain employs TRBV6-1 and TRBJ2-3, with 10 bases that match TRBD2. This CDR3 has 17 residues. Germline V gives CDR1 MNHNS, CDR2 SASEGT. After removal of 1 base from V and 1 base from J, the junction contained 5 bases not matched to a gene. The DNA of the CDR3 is TGTGCCAGCAGTGAAGTGCTAGCGGGGGCCCGCACAGATACGCAGTATTTT. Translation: CASSEVLAGARTDTQYF.

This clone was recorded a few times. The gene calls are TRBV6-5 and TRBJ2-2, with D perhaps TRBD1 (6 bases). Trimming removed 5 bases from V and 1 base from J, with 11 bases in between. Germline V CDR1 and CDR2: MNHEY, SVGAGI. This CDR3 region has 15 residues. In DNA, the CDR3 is TGTGCCAGCAGTACCGGGACACTGAACACCGGGGAGCTGTTTTTT. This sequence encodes CASSTGTLNTGELFF.

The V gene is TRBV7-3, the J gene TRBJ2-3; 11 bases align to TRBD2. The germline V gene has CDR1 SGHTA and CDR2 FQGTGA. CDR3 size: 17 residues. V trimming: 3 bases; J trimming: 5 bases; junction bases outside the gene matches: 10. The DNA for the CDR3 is TGTGCCAGCAGCTTTAGCGGGGGGGTAATTATAGGAGATACGCAGTATTTT. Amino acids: CASSFSGGVIIGDTQYF. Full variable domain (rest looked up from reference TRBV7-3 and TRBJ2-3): GAGVSQTPSNKVTEKGKYVELRCDPISGHTALYWYRQSLGQGPEFLIYFQGTGAADDSGLPNDRFFAVRPEGSVSTLKIQRTERGDSAVYLCASSFSGGVIIGDTQYFGPGTRLTVL.

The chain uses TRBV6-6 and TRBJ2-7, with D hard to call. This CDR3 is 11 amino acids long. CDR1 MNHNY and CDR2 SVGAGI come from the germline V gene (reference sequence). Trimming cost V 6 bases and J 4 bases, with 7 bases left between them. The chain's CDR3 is CASSTSYEQYF. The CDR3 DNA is TGTGCCAGCAGCACAAGTTACGAGCAGTACTTC.

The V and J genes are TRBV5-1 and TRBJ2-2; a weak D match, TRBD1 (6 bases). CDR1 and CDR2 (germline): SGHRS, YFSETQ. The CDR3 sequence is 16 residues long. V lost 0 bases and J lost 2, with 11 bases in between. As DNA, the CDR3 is TGCGCCAGCAGCTTGGTTCTGGACAGTAACACCGGGGAGCTGTTTTTT. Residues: CASSLVLDSNTGELFF.

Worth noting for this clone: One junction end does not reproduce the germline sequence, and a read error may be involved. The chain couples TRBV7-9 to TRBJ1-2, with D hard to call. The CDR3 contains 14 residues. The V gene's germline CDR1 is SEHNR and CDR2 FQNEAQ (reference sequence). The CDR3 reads CSSSLVGGFYGYTF. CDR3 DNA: TGTTCCAGCAGCTTAGTCGGCGGGTTCTATGGCTACACCTTC.